Below are 18 T cell receptor beta chains sequenced from a single sample in a study of T cell responses to AZD1222 COVID-19 vaccine. Sequenced by immunoSEQ multiplex PCR; TCRdb stores in-frame clones only, minus some. This sample carries approximately 97,000 clones, roughly 83% of them seen once, and the ten largest clones take 17%. The sequenced sample was peripheral blood, obtained on day 0 of AZD1222 vaccination. These receptors were taken from an adult in good health.

This clone was counted between two and nine times. The rearrangement links TRBV28 to TRBJ1-4; TRBD1 agrees at 7 bases. Germline loops: CDR1 MDHEN, CDR2 SYDVKM. The V and J ends lost 6 bases and 3 bases, in that order; junction bases with no gene match: 13. The CDR3 is 17 residues long. For the CDR3, the DNA is TGTGCCAGCAGCGCTTACAGGGGCTCCGTTGCTAATGAAAAACTGTTTTTT. It codes for CASSAYRGSVANEKLFF. Using reference TRBV28 and TRBJ1-4 for the parts outside the CDR3, the full variable domain is DVKVTQSSRYLVKRTGEKVFLECVQDMDHENMFWYRQDPGLGLRLIYFSYDVKMKEKGDIPEGYSVSREKKERFSLILESASTNQTSMYLCASSAYRGSVANEKLFFGSGTQLSVL.

This sequence joins TRBV6-5 and TRBJ2-1; 13 positions agree with TRBD2. V lost 0 bases to trimming and J lost 7 bases; unmatched junction nucleotides: 3. The CDR3 runs 16 residues. Looked up from germline, CDR1 is MNHEY and CDR2 is SVGAGI. CDR3 sequence: CASSYSLAGGWNEQFF. CDR3 nucleotide sequence: TGTGCCAGCAGTTACTCACTAGCGGGAGGGTGGAATGAGCAGTTCTTC.

The chain has TRBV19 and TRBJ2-2; TRBD1 matches 7 bases. The germline V gene encodes CDR1 LNHDA and CDR2 SQIVND (reference sequence). Trimming cost V 5 bases and J 4 bases; bases outside gene matches: 10. The CDR3 length is 16 residues. The CDR3 DNA is TGTGCCAGTAGTCCCCGTGACAGGGTTCGCACCGGGGAGCTGTTTTTT. As protein: CASSPRDRVRTGELFF.

The genes are TRBV7-9 and TRBJ2-3; 8 bases align to TRBD2. V lost 3 bases, J lost 5 bases, and 13 bases stayed unmatched. The CDR3 covers 17 residues. Germline lookup yields CDR1 SEHNR and CDR2 FQNEAQ (reference sequence). CDR3: CASSFLLIGGAGDTQYF. CDR3 DNA: TGTGCCAGCAGCTTCCTCCTGATCGGGGGGGCCGGAGATACGCAGTATTTT.

This clone has a handful of counts. This chain uses TRBV2 with TRBJ1-4; no firm D call. Per germline, CDR1 SNHLY and CDR2 FYNNEI. The V end was cut by 3 bases, the J end by 1 base, with 6 bases between. The CDR3 spans 14 residues. CDR3 in amino acids: CASSEGETNEKLFF. The CDR3 region has the DNA TGTGCCAGCAGTGAGGGAGAAACTAATGAAAAACTGTTTTTT.

The V and J genes are TRBV7-9 and TRBJ2-7, with 7 bases lining up with TRBD2. Germline V gene lookup returns CDR1 SEHNR and CDR2 FQNEAQ (reference sequence). J was trimmed by 7 bases and V by 5 bases; bases with no gene match: 8. This CDR3 is built from 13 residues. As DNA, the CDR3 is TGTGCCAGCAGCCTCAAGAGGGAGGGAGAGCAGTACGTC. The encoded protein is CASSLKREGEQYV.

The rearrangement uses TRBV5-1 and TRBJ2-1; D remains unclear. V was trimmed by 5 bases and J by 7 bases, leaving 28 bases between them. The CDR3 runs 18 residues. CDR1 is SGHRS, CDR2 YFSETQ, per germline. The CDR3 DNA is TGCGCCAGCAGTCCACTGATGTCGGACCCACTCGGTAAAAATGAGCAGTTCTTC. Its protein is CASSPLMSDPLGKNEQFF.

V gene TRBV5-5 combines with J gene TRBJ1-3; D is uncertain. The CDR3 totals 19 residues. V was clipped by 1 base and J by 0 bases, with 20 bases between them. Germline values: CDR1 SGHKS, CDR2 YYEKEE (reference sequence). CDR3 protein: CASSLRWESVVYSGNTIYF. CDR3 coding DNA: TGTGCCAGCAGCTTGCGATGGGAGTCGGTGGTGTACTCTGGAAACACCATATATTTT.

The chain couples TRBV7-9 to TRBJ2-3; 11 nucleotides agree with TRBD2. Unmatched junction bases numbered 5, after V lost 4 bases and J lost 5 bases. This CDR3 has 15 residues. Germline values: CDR1 SEHNR, CDR2 FQNEAQ (reference sequence). CDR3 loop: CASSSVAGGIDTQYF. DNA for the CDR3: TGTGCCAGCAGCTCCGTAGCGGGAGGGATAGATACGCAGTATTTT.

The V gene is TRBV3-1 (or the pseudogene TRBV3-2), the J gene TRBJ2-4; D is unresolved. CDR1 is LGHDT, CDR2 YNNKEL, per germline (reference sequence). CDR3 length: 17 residues. Trimming left V 1 base short and J 2 bases short, with 15 bases between. CDR3 protein: CASSQVRGLRTKNIQYF. CDR3 bases: TGTGCCAGCAGCCAAGTGCGAGGTTTAAGAACCAAAAACATTCAGTACTTC.

The chain recombines TRBV3-1 (or the pseudogene TRBV3-2) with TRBJ1-2; D gene unclear. The CDR3 runs 13 residues. The germline gives CDR1 LGHDT, CDR2 YNNKEL (reference sequence). The ends were cut back, 3 bases at V and 5 bases at J, with 10 bases in the middle. CDR3 residues: CASSHGRQYGYTF. For the CDR3, the DNA is TGTGCCAGCAGCCACGGACGGCAATATGGCTACACCTTC.

This clone was recorded once. The chain employs TRBV4-3 and TRBJ1-6, with D perhaps matching TRBD1 (5 bases). Trimming left V 6 bases short and J 7 bases short, with 16 bases between. The CDR3 is 15 amino acids. The germline gives CDR1 LGHNA, CDR2 YSLEER. The CDR3 nucleotides are TGCGCCAGCAGTTTGGGCGGGACGGCGAATTCACCCCTCCACTTT. Protein: CASSLGGTANSPLHF.

About this clone itself: Additional DNA sequences in this sample encode the identical CDR3. This chain connects TRBV6-5 to TRBJ1-2; D unclear. The CDR3 totals 11 residues. Germline values: CDR1 MNHEY, CDR2 SVGAGI. Deletions cut 2 bases from V and 8 bases from J, with 6 bases between. The CDR3 DNA sequence: TGTGCCAGCAGTTACCGCGGCGGCTACACCTTC. It codes for CASSYRGGYTF.

This sequence joins TRBV21-1 and TRBJ2-7; TRBD1 reflects the table's D call only, with no check against the DNA. TRBV21-1 represents a pseudogene. There are 15 residues in the CDR3. As DNA, the CDR3 is TGTGCCAGCAGCAAATTACAGGGGACTTCCTACGAGCAGTACTTC. This codes for CASSKLQGTSYEQYF.

The chain has TRBV6-4 and TRBJ1-1; no definite D call. The CDR3 consists of 15 residues. V was trimmed by 6 bases and J by 0 bases, leaving 14 bases between them. The V gene's germline CDR1 is MRHNA and CDR2 SNTAGT. The DNA of the CDR3 is TGTGCCAGCAGCCCAACAGTAGGGATGAACACTGAAGCTTTCTTT. Protein: CASSPTVGMNTEAFF.

This chain connects TRBV6-2 or TRBV6-3 to TRBJ1-5; D not certain. The CDR3 sequence is 14 residues long. The V gene's germline CDR1 is MNHEY and CDR2 SVGEGT. V was cut by 2 bases and J by 5 bases, with 10 bases left in between. CDR3 residues: CASSYPGPYQPQHF. In DNA, the CDR3 is TGTGCCAGCAGTTACCCTGGGCCTTATCAGCCCCAGCATTTT.

This clone has more than one count but fewer than ten. The chain recombines TRBV20-1 with TRBJ2-1; D may be TRBD2 (6 bases). V shed 3 bases and J shed 4 bases, with 13 bases lying between them. Germline loops: CDR1 DFQATT, CDR2 SNEGSKA (reference sequence). The CDR3 is 14 amino acids. CDR3 protein: CSASKGGVYNEQFF. CDR3 nucleotides: TGCAGTGCTAGTAAGGGCGGGGTTTACAATGAGCAGTTCTTC.

The V and J genes are TRBV5-8 and TRBJ2-2; TRBD1 matches at 9 bases. The V gene end was trimmed by 3 bases and the J gene end by 3 bases; junction bases not matched to a gene: 12. This CDR3 has 18 amino acids. Germline lookup yields CDR1 SGHTS and CDR2 YDEGEE. The CDR3 coding sequence is TGTGCCAGCAGCTCGGGACAGGGAGACGTACGGGACACCGGGGAGCTGTTTTTT. Translating gives CASSSGQGDVRDTGELFF.